These 12 T cell receptor beta chains were sequenced from one sample in a study of cytomegalovirus exposure and HLA in healthy donors. Both 60 Vbeta primers and 13 Jbeta primers went into the PCR. Produced via immunoSEQ multiplex PCR; TCRdb's table is partial and in-frame only. This table holds about 67,000 clones. Source material: PBMCs. These receptors were collected from a boy between 10 and 17 years old in good health and CMV-seronegative.

The chain has TRBV5-1 and TRBJ1-1, with D unclear. In germline, CDR1 is SGHRS, CDR2 YFSETQ. The CDR3 runs to 17 residues. V lost 2 bases, J lost 5 bases, and 22 bases lay in between. CDR3 sequence reads: CASSLQSTRLSQTEAFF. The CDR3 bases are TGCGCCAGCAGCTTACAGTCTACAAGGCTAAGCCAGACTGAAGCTTTCTTT.

V is TRBV13 and J is TRBJ1-6; 7 bases fit TRBD1. Germline lookup yields CDR1 PRHDT and CDR2 FYEKMQ (reference sequence). V shed 1 base and J 10 bases; nucleotides not matched to a gene: 13. There are 17 residues in the CDR3. The CDR3 nucleotides read TGTGCCAGCAGCTTAGAAGGCAGGGGGGCCCGGGGCTCACCCCTCCACTTT. Translated, it gives CASSLEGRGARGSPLHF.

The chain links TRBV5-1 to TRBJ2-7; 14 bases are shared with TRBD2. Per germline, CDR1 SGHRS and CDR2 YFSETQ. The CDR3 spans 15 residues. After removal of 4 bases from V and 4 bases from J, the junction contained 4 bases not matched to a gene. CDR3 in amino acids: CASSRLAGGLYEQYF. The CDR3 region has the DNA TGCGCCAGCAGCCGACTAGCGGGAGGGCTGTACGAGCAGTACTTC.

V and J are TRBV27 and TRBJ1-2; D not certain. The CDR3 contains 13 residues. Trimming removed 5 bases from V and 0 bases from J, with 7 bases in between. The V gene's germline CDR1 is MNHEY and CDR2 SMNVEV (reference sequence). The CDR3 spells CASSPLTNYGYTF. The CDR3, as DNA: TGTGCCAGCAGTCCACTAACTAACTATGGCTACACCTTC.

V usage is TRBV9 and J usage is TRBJ2-2; no clear D. V was shortened by 6 bases and J by 0 bases, with 6 bases between the two germline ends. The CDR3 is 13 residues long. From germline, CDR1 is SGDLS and CDR2 YYNGEE. The CDR3 DNA reads as TGTGCCAGCACTGCGACGAACACCGGGGAGCTGTTTTTT. This gives the protein CASTATNTGELFF.

This CDR3 reads CASRARGQETQYF. For the CDR3, the DNA is TGCGCCAGCCGAGCTCGGGGGCAAGAGACCCAGTACTTC. The chain uses TRBV5-1 and TRBJ2-5; TRBD2 is a possible D gene (6 bases). The CDR3 is 13 residues long. V was pared by 7 bases and J by 2 bases, with 12 bases between. Germline assignment: CDR1 SGHRS and CDR2 YFSETQ.

The chain recombines TRBV29-1 with TRBJ2-6, with D perhaps TRBD1 (6 bases). The CDR3 extends over 14 amino acids. CDR1 and CDR2 from the germline V gene are SQVTM and ANQGSEA. The ends were cut back, 4 bases at V and 4 bases at J, with 11 bases in the middle. CDR3 loop: CSVATGPGANVLTF. The DNA for the CDR3 is TGCAGCGTTGCCACAGGGCCGGGGGCCAACGTCCTGACTTTC.

The rearrangement links TRBV18 to TRBJ1-4; D gene uncertain. Trimming removed 2 bases from V and 6 bases from J, with 7 bases in between. From germline, CDR1 is KGHSH and CDR2 LQKENI. The CDR3 has 13 residues. CDR3 DNA sequence: TGTGCCAGCTCACCATTAACGGATGAAAAACTGTTTTTT. It translates to CASSPLTDEKLFF.

The chain has TRBV4-3 and TRBJ2-1; possibly TRBD2 for D (5 bases). V was shortened by 0 bases and J by 7 bases, with 10 bases between the two germline ends. Germline V gene sequence: CDR1 LGHNA, CDR2 YSLEER. This CDR3 has 14 residues. The DNA for the CDR3 is TGCGCCAGCAGCCAAGATCGAGGGAGTAATGAGCAGTTCTTC. This encodes CASSQDRGSNEQFF.

CDR3 in amino acids: CASSQGVNTEAFF. DNA for the CDR3: TGTGCCAGCAGTCAGGGGGTTAACACTGAAGCTTTCTTT. The V call is TRBV11-3, the J call TRBJ1-1, with 7 nucleotides matching TRBD1. This CDR3 has 13 residues. With 6 bases clipped from V and 2 bases from J, the junction kept 3 bases outside the gene matches. From germline, CDR1 is SGHNT and CDR2 YENEEA. Drawing the rest from reference TRBV11-3 and TRBJ1-1, the complete variable domain is EAGVVQSPRYKIIEKKQPVAFWCNPISGHNTLYWYLQNLGQGPELLIRYENEEAVDDSQLPKDRFSAERLKGVDSTLKIQPAELGDSAVYLCASSQGVNTEAFFGQGTRLTVV.

The chain combines TRBV19 with TRBJ2-7, with 8 bases matching TRBD2. Germline V gives CDR1 LNHDA, CDR2 SQIVND (reference sequence). The CDR3 spans 13 residues. The J segment lost 7 bases and the V segment lost 4 bases, leaving 6 bases of the junction unmatched. The DNA for the CDR3 is TGTGCCAGTAGTAATGATCGACTAGCGGAGCAGTACTTC. Its translation is CASSNDRLAEQYF.

This chain connects TRBV7-9 to TRBJ1-2; a weak D match, TRBD1 (5 bases). V was cut by 4 bases and J by 8 bases, with 14 bases left in between. Germline V gives CDR1 SEHNR, CDR2 FQNEAQ (reference sequence). The CDR3 totals 13 residues. DNA of the CDR3: TGTGCCAGCAGCTCGGACACCGGGTTGGGCTACACCTTC. Protein product: CASSSDTGLGYTF.